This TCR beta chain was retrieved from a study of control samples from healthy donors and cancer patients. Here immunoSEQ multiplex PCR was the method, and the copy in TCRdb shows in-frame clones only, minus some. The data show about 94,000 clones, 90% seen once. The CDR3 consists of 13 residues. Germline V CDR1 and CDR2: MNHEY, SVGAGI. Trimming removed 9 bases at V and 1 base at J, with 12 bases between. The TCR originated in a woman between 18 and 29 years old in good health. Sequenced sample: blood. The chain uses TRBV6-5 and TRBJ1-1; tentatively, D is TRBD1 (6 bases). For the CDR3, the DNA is TGTGCCAGTCCCCGGGGGGCGAACACTGAAGCTTTCTTT. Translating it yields CASPRGANTEAFF.